This is a list of T cell receptor beta chains from one sample in a study of spatial heterogeneity in lung cancer. One entry per CDR3 protein results from TCRdb running MiXCR on the 5' RACE reads. This table holds approximately 66,000 distinct CDR3 sequences, 6.3% found once. Sequencing used PBMCs, obtained at surgery. Receptors were obtained from a female donor with early-stage non-small cell lung cancer. Each CDR3 is given with its conserved first and last residue. The D gene is left open where the match is weak.

d_call j_call cdr3_length v_call cdr3_aa
- TRBJ1-6 14 TRBV5-1 CASSDTGTVSPLHF
- TRBJ2-2 13 TRBV5-5 CASSLPLPGELFF
- TRBJ1-2 14 TRBV5-1 CASTQDGGAYGYTF
- TRBJ1-4 17 TRBV21-1 CASSKRPLRKAGEKLFF
- TRBJ2-2 14 TRBV3-1 CASNQPGRAGELFF
TRBD1 TRBJ1-1 17 TRBV18 CASSPVRTGGGNTEAFF
TRBD2 TRBJ2-3 17 TRBV5-1 CASSSKTSGGSTDTQYF
- TRBJ1-5 16 TRBV4-1 CASSQDGGGAGQPQHF
- TRBJ1-1 14 TRBV24-1 CATSDEGTNTEAFF
- TRBJ1-1 12 TRBV7-3 CASSLKGTEAFF
- TRBJ2-1 15 TRBV20-1 CSASKETSAYNEQFF
- TRBJ2-1 10 TRBV20-1 CSALLSEQFF
- TRBJ2-3 14 TRBV12-3/TRBV12-4 CASSPPTGLYTQYF
- TRBJ2-2 17 TRBV7-3 CASSPFGQQINTGELFF
- TRBJ1-4 14 TRBV5-6 CASSLEAGNEKLFF
- TRBJ2-6 15 TRBV12-3/TRBV12-4 CASSGRGSGANVLTF
TRBD1 TRBJ1-2 13 TRBV12-3/TRBV12-4 CASSLRQGHGYTF
- TRBJ1-1 13 TRBV20-1 CSASGDFNTEAFF
TRBD1 TRBJ1-4 21 TRBV7-8 CASSSPLGVRGQGATNEKLFF
- TRBJ1-2 11 TRBV28 CASSFSDGYTF
- TRBJ1-4 14 TRBV12-3/TRBV12-4 CASSLRQRNEKLFF
- TRBJ2-5 13 TRBV27 CASSLRRQETQYF
TRBD1 TRBJ1-2 14 TRBV7-3 CASSLGTGNYGYTF
- TRBJ1-1 15 TRBV29-1 CSVERGSRVSAEAFF
TRBD2 TRBJ2-5 17 TRBV4-2 CASSHPGTSGGGETQYF
- TRBJ1-6 15 TRBV20-1 CSAREQSSYNSPLHF
- TRBJ1-6 16 TRBV5-1 CASSLAGQMDNSPLHF
- TRBJ1-5 14 TRBV20-1 CSAHTGYSNQPQHF
TRBD1 TRBJ1-2 15 TRBV29-1 CSVEGYGRGLSGYTF
- TRBJ1-4 16 TRBV15 CATSRDILKLGEKLFF
TRBD2 TRBJ2-2 17 TRBV7-3 CASSLKGLAEPTRELFF
- TRBJ2-4 14 TRBV5-1 CASSMEEAKNIQYF
TRBD1 TRBJ1-1 15 TRBV15 CATSATRDRKTEAFF